This TCR beta chain emerged from a study of T cells in Graves' hyperthyroidism and ophthalmopathy. Study summary: Before treatment of any kind, peripheral blood was taken at initial diagnosis.

This clonotype was seen repeatedly, ten times or more. RNA transcripts yielded amplified TCR beta CDR3 regions. In the first-round RT-PCR of the TCR CDR3, the HTBI primer set was used. Via MiXCR, TCRdb re-called the multiplex PCR reads, giving one row per CDR3 protein. Of a few hundred thousand distinct CDR3 sequences in the sample, about a sixth were seen once. Trimming took 1 base from V and 5 from J, leaving 12 bases between them. Germline V gives CDR1 MGHRA, CDR2 YSYEKL. The CDR3 extends over 14 amino acids. The J gene is TRBJ2-7, the V gene TRBV4-1; D may be TRBD1 (5 bases). This sequence originates from a woman in her 30s with Graves' hyperthyroidism. The sample taken for sequencing was blood. CDR3 in amino acids: CASSQGIGRDEQYF. In DNA, the CDR3 is TGCGCCAGCAGCCAAGGGATCGGCAGGGACGAGCAGTACTTC.